Each of the 23 T cell receptor beta chains below was sequenced from the same sample in a study of blood T cell repertoires in COVID-19 (TCRdb year 2020). The library was generated by the immunoSEQ multiplex PCR assay. TCRdb carries this immuneACCESS record with in-frame sequences only. Its versions omit some clonotypes, under half of them owing to an unresolved V gene in the studies checked, with the rest unexplained. This sample has fewer than 500,000 clones in its table, and around 87% of those were observed once. The ten largest clones capture 1% to 1.5% of the sample. The sample consisted of PBMCs or T cells enriched from blood (not recorded which). These receptors were obtained from a man aged 30 to 39 who had recovered from COVID-19.

The rearrangement joins TRBV5-1 to TRBJ1-1; 7 bases map to TRBD1. Germline trimming cut 4 bases from V and 4 bases from J; bases unmatched to any gene: 4. The CDR3 is made up of 13 amino acids. Germline CDR1 is SGHRS and CDR2 is YFSETQ. CDR3 sequence reads: CASSLDRATEAFF. CDR3 DNA: TGCGCCAGCAGCCTCGACAGGGCCACTGAAGCTTTCTTT.

The chain carries TRBV6-5 and TRBJ1-6; 8 bases match TRBD1. CDR3 size: 15 residues. Losses at the gene ends were 5 bases for V and 11 bases for J; bases not matched to a gene: 11. Germline CDR1 and CDR2: MNHEY and SVGAGI. Here the CDR3 DNA reads TGTGCCAGCAGTCTTACTGGACAGGGCAAGACACCCCTCCACTTT. Amino acids: CASSLTGQGKTPLHF.

In this sample, this clone turned up a few times. CDR3 residues: CATPRGCGQPQHF. The DNA of the CDR3 is TGTGCCACCCCCCGGGGATGCGGTCAGCCCCAGCATTTT. The chain uses TRBV24-1 and TRBJ1-5; no clear D. CDR3 length: 13 residues. Trimming cost V 9 bases and J 6 bases, with 14 bases left between them. Germline CDR1 reads KGHDR; CDR2 reads SFDVKD.

The rearrangement links TRBV11-2 to TRBJ1-2; possibly TRBD1 for D (6 bases). The V end lost 5 bases, the J end lost 3 bases, and 10 bases lay between the germline ends. CDR1 is SGHAT and CDR2 is FQNNGV in the germline V gene. CDR3 length: 13 amino acids. CDR3 coding DNA: TGTGCCAGCAGCGCGGACAGTTACTATGGCTACACCTTC. Encoded protein: CASSADSYYGYTF.

The rearrangement links TRBV4-1 to TRBJ2-5, with 7 positions matching TRBD2. CDR1 and CDR2 from the germline V gene are MGHRA and YSYEKL. This CDR3 comprises 16 residues. V was clipped by 0 bases and J by 13 bases; unmatched bases: 17. The CDR3 region has the DNA TGCGCCAGCAGCCAAGAGGGCCTCCGGGGAGCGGGGCAACCGTACTTC. Translated, it gives CASSQEGLRGAGQPYF.

This rearrangement joins TRBV5-1 to TRBJ2-5; TRBD2 matches 10 bases. V lost 0 bases and J lost 3; bases outside the gene matches: 5. The germline V gene has CDR1 SGHRS and CDR2 YFSETQ. The CDR3 consists of 16 residues. The CDR3 region has the DNA TGCGCCAGCAGCTTGGTGCCCACTAGCGGGGAAGAGACCCAGTACTTC. Amino acids: CASSLVPTSGEETQYF.

The chain has TRBV5-1 and TRBJ1-2, with D unclear. CDR1 is SGHRS, CDR2 YFSETQ, per germline. This CDR3 region has 13 residues. Trimming removed 0 bases at V and 6 bases at J, with 9 bases between. The CDR3: CASSLAGGNGYTF. CDR3 in DNA: TGCGCCAGCAGCTTGGCCGGAGGGAATGGCTACACCTTC.

In its sample, this clone was seen many times. This rearrangement joins TRBV3-1 (or the pseudogene TRBV3-2) to TRBJ1-1; TRBD1 aligns across 8 bases. This CDR3 is 14 amino acids long. The germline gives CDR1 LGHDT, CDR2 YNNKEL (reference sequence). The V segment lost 0 bases and the J segment 9 bases; nucleotides outside the gene matches: 6. CDR3 nucleotides: TGTGCCAGCAGCCAAGAGTATCAGGGGGCAAAAGCTTTCTTT. It is translated as CASSQEYQGAKAFF.

This sequence joins TRBV5-5 and TRBJ1-1; possibly TRBD1 for D (5 bases). The germline V gene encodes CDR1 SGHKS and CDR2 YYEKEE (reference sequence). This CDR3 is 15 amino acids long. Trimming shortened V by 6 bases and J by 0 bases, and 15 bases separated the two germline ends. CDR3 loop: CASTPTTVMNTEAFF. The CDR3 region has the DNA TGTGCCAGCACCCCAACGACAGTAATGAACACTGAAGCTTTCTTT.

In nucleotides, the CDR3 is TGTGCCACCAGCCGAGGACAGGGGTGGGACAATGAGCAGTTCTTC. Translation: CATSRGQGWDNEQFF. The rearrangement joins TRBV15 to TRBJ2-1; 9 nucleotides line up with TRBD1. The J segment lost 5 bases and the V segment lost 5 bases, leaving 7 bases of the junction unmatched. Germline V gene sequence: CDR1 LNHNV, CDR2 YYDKDF (reference sequence). The CDR3 contains 15 residues. Looking up the rest from reference TRBV15 and TRBJ2-1 gives the full variable domain: DAMVIQNPRYQVTQFGKPVTLSCSQTLNHNVMYWYQQKSSQAPKLLFHYYDKDFNNEADTPDNFQSRRPNTSFCFLDIRSPGLGDTAMYLCATSRGQGWDNEQFFGPGTRLTVL.

J is TRBJ2-7 and V is TRBV11-2; tentative D call: TRBD2 (6 bases). The CDR3 loop spans 15 amino acids. The germline CDR1 and CDR2 sequences are SGHAT and FQNNGV. V dropped 6 bases and J dropped 4 bases, with 19 bases sitting between them. DNA for the CDR3: TGTGCCAGCAGACACCCCCGGGACTGGGGGTACGAGCAGTACTTC. Residues: CASRHPRDWGYEQYF.

CDR3 protein: CASSSQGSGELFF. As DNA, the CDR3 is TGTGCCAGCAGTTCGCAGGGTTCAGGGGAGCTGTTTTTT. V is TRBV27 and J is TRBJ2-2; D is possibly TRBD1 (5 bases). The CDR3 sequence is 13 residues long. The V end lost 4 bases, the J end lost 8 bases, and 11 bases lay between the germline ends. Germline assignment: CDR1 MNHEY and CDR2 SMNVEV (reference sequence).

V usage is TRBV7-2 and J usage is TRBJ1-1; 8 positions match TRBD1. Per the germline V gene, CDR1 is SGHTA and CDR2 is FQGNSA. V shed 4 bases and J 4 bases; nucleotides not matched to a gene: 8. This CDR3 spans 15 amino acids. The DNA of the CDR3 is TGTGCCAGCAGCTCTGGCACAGGGGGTAGCACTGAAGCTTTCTTT. This gives the protein CASSSGTGGSTEAFF. Based on the CDR3 plus reference TRBV7-2 and TRBJ1-1, the full variable domain is GAGVSQSPSNKVTEKGKDVELRCDPISGHTALYWYRQSLGQGLEFLIYFQGNSAPDKSGLPSDRFSAERTGGSVSTLTIQRTQQEDSAVYLCASSSGTGGSTEAFFGQGTRLTVV.

The chain carries TRBV6-1 and TRBJ2-4; D is possibly TRBD1 (5 bases). The germline V gene encodes CDR1 MNHNS and CDR2 SASEGT. This CDR3 has 17 residues. Trimming took off 0 bases at V and 2 bases at J, with 14 bases between the two ends. CDR3 sequence: CASSEALISGSKNIQYF. DNA of the CDR3: TGTGCCAGCAGTGAAGCGCTTATTTCAGGGTCCAAAAACATTCAGTACTTC.

The chain combines TRBV9 with TRBJ2-7, with D possibly TRBD1 on 5 matching bases. Germline V CDR1 and CDR2: SGDLS, YYNGEE. V lost 3 bases to trimming and J lost 3 bases, with 13 bases between them. This CDR3 is built from 14 residues. The CDR3 DNA reads TGTGCCAGCAGCGCCGACAGACAGAACTACGAGCAGTACTTC. It encodes CASSADRQNYEQYF.

The chain carries TRBV5-1 and TRBJ1-2, with D uncertain. CDR3 length: 13 residues. The V gene's germline CDR1 is SGHRS and CDR2 YFSETQ. The V and J ends lost 4 bases and 0 bases respectively, with 7 bases between them. CDR3 sequence: CASSREPNYGYTF. The CDR3 DNA reads as TGCGCCAGCAGCCGAGAACCTAACTATGGCTACACCTTC.

As for this clone: Other DNA sequences of this sample code for an identical CDR3. The V and J genes are TRBV4-3 and TRBJ1-4; D is ambiguous. Germline values: CDR1 LGHNA, CDR2 YSLEER. Trimming removed 2 bases at V and 0 bases at J, with 7 bases between. The CDR3 is 15 amino acids. CDR3 in amino acids: CASSQIQATNEKLFF. The CDR3 nucleotides read TGCGCCAGCAGCCAAATACAAGCAACTAATGAAAAACTGTTTTTT.

The rearrangement joins TRBV3-1 (or the pseudogene TRBV3-2) to TRBJ2-1, with 9 bases aligning to TRBD2. After removal of 6 bases from V and 5 bases from J, the junction contained 8 bases not matched to a gene. CDR3 length: 15 residues. The germline CDR1 and CDR2 sequences are LGHDT and YNNKEL (reference sequence). CDR3 nucleotides: TGTGCCAGCAGACCGAGCGGGGGGAGCAACAATGAGCAGTTCTTC. Encoded protein: CASRPSGGSNNEQFF.

The chain has TRBV5-6 and TRBJ1-4; 8 bases map to TRBD1. CDR3 size: 17 residues. Trimming removed 2 bases from V and 8 bases from J; junction bases left unmatched: 14. Germline V CDR1 and CDR2: SGHDT, YYEEEE. CDR3 amino acids: CASSLKTGVGLGEKLFF. Written as DNA, the CDR3 is TGTGCCAGCAGCTTAAAGACAGGGGTTGGATTGGGGGAAAAACTGTTTTTT.

This chain connects TRBV10-2 to TRBJ1-2; no clear D. Germline V gene sequence: CDR1 WSHSY, CDR2 SAAADI. CDR3 length: 15 residues. V was cut by 4 bases and J by 5 bases, with 17 bases left in between. The CDR3, as DNA: TGCGCCAGCAGTGGGTGGCAGGTCGGTCTTTATGGCTACACCTTC. Translated: CASSGWQVGLYGYTF.

V and J are TRBV3-1 (or the pseudogene TRBV3-2) and TRBJ1-3; no clear D. Germline values: CDR1 LGHDT, CDR2 YNNKEL (reference sequence). There are 14 residues in the CDR3. The ends were cut back, 4 bases at V and 2 bases at J, with 9 bases in the middle. CDR3 residues: CASSPTTTGNTIYF. CDR3 nucleotide sequence: TGTGCCAGCAGCCCCACTACCACTGGAAACACCATATATTTT.

This chain uses TRBV11-2 with TRBJ1-2; D uncertain. The CDR3 contains 14 residues. V gave up 5 bases and J gave up 2 bases, with 12 bases separating them. CDR1 and CDR2 from the germline V gene are SGHAT and FQNNGV. CDR3 residues: CASSMLTGNYGYTF. CDR3 in DNA: TGTGCCAGCAGCATGTTGACGGGGAACTATGGCTACACCTTC.

V is TRBV5-1 and J is TRBJ1-2; 9 positions agree with TRBD1. The germline V gene has CDR1 SGHRS and CDR2 YFSETQ. V lost 5 bases to trimming and J lost 2 bases; unmatched junction nucleotides: 4. This CDR3 region has 14 residues. The CDR3 DNA reads as TGCGCCAGCAGACCTGGACAGGGGAACTATGGCTACACCTTC. Translated, it gives CASRPGQGNYGYTF.